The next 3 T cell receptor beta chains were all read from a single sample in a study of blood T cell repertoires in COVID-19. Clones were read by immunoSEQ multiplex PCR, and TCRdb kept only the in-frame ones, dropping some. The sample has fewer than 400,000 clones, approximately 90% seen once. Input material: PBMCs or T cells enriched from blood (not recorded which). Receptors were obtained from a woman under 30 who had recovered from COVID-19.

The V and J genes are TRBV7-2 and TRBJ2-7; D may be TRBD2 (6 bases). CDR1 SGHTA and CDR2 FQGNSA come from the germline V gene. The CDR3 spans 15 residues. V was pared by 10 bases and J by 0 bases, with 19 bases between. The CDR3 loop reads CATCAGWGYSYEQYF. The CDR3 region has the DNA TGTGCCACCTGCGCGGGATGGGGGTACTCCTACGAGCAGTACTTC.

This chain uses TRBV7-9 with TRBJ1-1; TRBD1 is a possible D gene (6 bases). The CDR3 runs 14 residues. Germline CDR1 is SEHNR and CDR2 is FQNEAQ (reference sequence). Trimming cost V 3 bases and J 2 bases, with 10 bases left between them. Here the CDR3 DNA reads TGTGCCAGCAGCTTGAGACAGGCCAACACTGAAGCTTTCTTT. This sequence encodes CASSLRQANTEAFF.

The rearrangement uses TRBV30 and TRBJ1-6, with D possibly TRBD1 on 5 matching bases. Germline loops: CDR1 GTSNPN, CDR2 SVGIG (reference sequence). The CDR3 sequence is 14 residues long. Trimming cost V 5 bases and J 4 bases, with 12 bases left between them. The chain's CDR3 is CAWRGAEYNSPLHF. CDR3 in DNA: TGTGCCTGGCGAGGGGCCGAATATAATTCACCCCTCCACTTT.